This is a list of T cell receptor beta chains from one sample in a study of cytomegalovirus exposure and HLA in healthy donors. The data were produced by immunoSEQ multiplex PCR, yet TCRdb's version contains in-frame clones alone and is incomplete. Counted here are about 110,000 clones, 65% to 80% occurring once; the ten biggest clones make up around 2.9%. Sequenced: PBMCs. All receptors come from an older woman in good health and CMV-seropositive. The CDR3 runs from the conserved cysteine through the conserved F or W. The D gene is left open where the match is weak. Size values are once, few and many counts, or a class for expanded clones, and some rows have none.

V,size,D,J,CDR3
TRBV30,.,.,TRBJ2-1,CAWILKSSYNEQFF
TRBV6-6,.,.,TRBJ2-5,CASSIGGETQYF
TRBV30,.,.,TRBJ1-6,CAWVGGSSYNSPLHF
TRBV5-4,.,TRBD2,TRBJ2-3,CASRPGGTSLGLGTDTQYF
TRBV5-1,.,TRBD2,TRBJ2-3,CASSFGGLAGGNTDTQYF
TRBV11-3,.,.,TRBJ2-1,CASSYDWIVNNEQFF
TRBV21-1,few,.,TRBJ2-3,CASSRPPLGTISDTQYF
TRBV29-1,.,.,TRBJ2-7,CSVSSAEFVEQYF
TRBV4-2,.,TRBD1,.,CASTTGVNHEQYF
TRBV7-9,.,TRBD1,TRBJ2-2,CSSNDRVRTGELFF
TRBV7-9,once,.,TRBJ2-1,CASSSPTVGDNEQFF
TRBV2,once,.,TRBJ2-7,CASSDGTGSGIFYEQYF
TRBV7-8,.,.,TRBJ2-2,CASSLAGGSNTGELFF
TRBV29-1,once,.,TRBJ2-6,CSVESGRATGANVLTF
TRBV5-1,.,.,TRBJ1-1,CASRPQTSQVNTEAFF
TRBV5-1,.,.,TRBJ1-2,CASSLEAGSGYTF
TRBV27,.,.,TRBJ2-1,CASSLGGYHEQFF
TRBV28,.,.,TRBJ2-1,CASSLTGNWNEQFF
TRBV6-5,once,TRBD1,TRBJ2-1,CASIEHRGYNEQFF
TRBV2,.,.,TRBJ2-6,CASRAGPRVETGANVLTF
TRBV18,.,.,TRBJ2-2,CASSPRRLAHNTGELFF
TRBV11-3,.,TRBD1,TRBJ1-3,CASSLDQGGSGSGNTIYF
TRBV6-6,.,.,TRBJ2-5,CASTGVETQYF
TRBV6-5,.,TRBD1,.,CASSYLTGTYEQYF
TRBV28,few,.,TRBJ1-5,CASSFLLLRMRNQPQHF
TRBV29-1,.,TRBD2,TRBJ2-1,CSVGTRSSYNEQFF
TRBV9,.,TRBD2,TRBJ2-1,CASSVAGTSGISEQFF
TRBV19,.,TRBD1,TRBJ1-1,CASSIRQGSPEAFF
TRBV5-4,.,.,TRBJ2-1,CASSPLLDYEQFF
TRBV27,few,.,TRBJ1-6,CASSFRAEGSPLHF
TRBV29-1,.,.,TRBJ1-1,CSVGGVGLNTEAFF
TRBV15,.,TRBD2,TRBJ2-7,CATSRDRSGSVYEQYF
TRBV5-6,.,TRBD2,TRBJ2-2,CASRLGLAGAPGELFF
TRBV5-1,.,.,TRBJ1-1,CASSPVFGGGNTEAFF
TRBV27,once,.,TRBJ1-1,CASSFSLVRAEAFF
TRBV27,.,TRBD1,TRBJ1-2,CASSLGTAGSPYGYTF
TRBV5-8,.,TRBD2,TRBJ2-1,CASSPSGASGRYNEQFF